This entry lists 3 T cell receptor beta chains sequenced from one sample in a study of T cells in pancreatic ductal adenocarcinoma. Surgery without prior neoadjuvant therapy was the treatment of the selected pancreatic ductal adenocarcinoma patients. Some clones are missing from TCRdb's copy, which holds only in-frame ones; the method was immunoSEQ multiplex PCR. The sample has about 30,000 clones, 90% to 95% seen once. Sequences were obtained from PBMCs. The receptors originated from a human donor with pancreatic ductal adenocarcinoma.

This rearrangement joins TRBV5-1 to TRBJ2-6; D unclear. The CDR3 is 17 amino acids. The V end was cut by 5 bases, the J end by 0 bases, with 15 bases between. Germline loops: CDR1 SGHRS, CDR2 YFSETQ. CDR3 in DNA: TGCGCCAGCAGTCCGATAGGTGCCAGCTCTGGGGCCAACGTCCTGACTTTC. This gives the protein CASSPIGASSGANVLTF.

The rearrangement uses TRBV27 and TRBJ2-7; TRBD2 might be the D (5 bases). The germline V and J ends were trimmed by 2 bases and 0 bases, with 20 bases remaining between them. This CDR3 has 18 residues. Germline CDR1 is MNHEY and CDR2 is SMNVEV (reference sequence). The CDR3 loop reads CASSLTAPGSGFSYEQYF. The CDR3 DNA sequence: TGTGCCAGCAGTTTAACTGCCCCCGGTTCGGGGTTCTCCTACGAGCAGTACTTC.

The chain couples TRBV11-3 to TRBJ2-7, with a tentative D call TRBD2 (6 bases). Deletions cut 1 base from V and 6 bases from J, with 13 bases between. CDR3 length: 14 residues. The V gene's germline CDR1 is SGHNT and CDR2 YENEEA. CDR3 nucleotides: TGTGCCAGCAGCTTAGGGCGGACTATAGGCGAGCAGTACTTC. It encodes CASSLGRTIGEQYF.